The next 16 T cell receptor beta chains were all read from a single sample in a study of T cell responses to AZD1222 COVID-19 vaccine. Sequencing used immunoSEQ multiplex PCR; TCRdb keeps in-frame clones, though not all of them. The table includes about 83,000 clones, roughly 90% detected once. The starting material was peripheral blood, obtained on day 0 of MenACWY control vaccination. All receptors come from an adult in good health.

The gene calls are TRBV10-2 and TRBJ2-5; no definite D call. Germline V gene data show CDR1 as WSHSY and CDR2 as SAAADI. Trimming took off 4 bases at V and 5 bases at J, with 5 bases between the two ends. This CDR3 spans 11 amino acids. CDR3 residues: CASSVGETQYF. Here the CDR3 DNA reads TGCGCCAGCAGTGTAGGCGAGACCCAGTACTTC.

The chain joins TRBV10-3 to TRBJ2-3, with D perhaps TRBD1 (5 bases). CDR1 and CDR2 from the germline V gene are ENHRY and SYGVKD. The CDR3 spans 14 residues. V was cut by 3 bases and J by 3 bases, with 10 bases left in between. CDR3 DNA sequence: TGTGCCATCAGTGATAGTCAGGGAACAGATACGCAGTATTTT. This codes for CAISDSQGTDTQYF.

This chain joins TRBV6-2 or TRBV6-3 and TRBJ1-5; possible D gene TRBD1, 5 bases. Germline V gene sequence: CDR1 MNHEY, CDR2 SVGEGT. V lost 3 bases to trimming and J lost 2 bases, with 20 bases between them. This CDR3 comprises 18 residues. CDR3 loop: CASSYFFRGGRGNQPQHF. The CDR3 DNA reads TGTGCCAGCAGTTATTTCTTCCGTGGGGGAAGGGGCAATCAGCCCCAGCATTTT.

The chain links TRBV5-1 to TRBJ1-1, with TRBD1 matching over 7 bases. CDR1 and CDR2 from the germline V gene are SGHRS and YFSETQ. V gave up 4 bases and J gave up 5 bases; unmatched junction bases: 8. This CDR3 has 14 amino acids. The CDR3 is CASSANTGETEAFF. For the CDR3, the DNA is TGCGCCAGCAGCGCTAATACAGGGGAAACTGAAGCTTTCTTT.

This clone occurred once. This chain connects TRBV28 to TRBJ1-2; no firm D call. Germline V lookup: CDR1 MDHEN, CDR2 SYDVKM. Trimming shortened V by 3 bases and J by 7 bases, and 12 bases separated the two germline ends. This CDR3 region has 13 residues. The CDR3 DNA sequence: TGTGCCAGCAGTTTTTCGGTAAAGGTTGGCTACACCTTC. Its protein is CASSFSVKVGYTF.

This clone showed up just once. The chain couples TRBV10-3 to TRBJ2-1; tentative D call: TRBD2 (6 bases). The germline V and J ends were trimmed by 2 bases and 9 bases, with 11 bases remaining between them. Germline CDR1 and CDR2: ENHRY and SYGVKD. The CDR3 extends over 13 amino acids. The CDR3 nucleotides are TGTGCCATCAGTGAGGGGGGGAAGAGTGAGCAGTTCTTC. Amino acid sequence: CAISEGGKSEQFF.

The V call is TRBV14, the J call TRBJ2-7; D is ambiguous. There are 12 residues in the CDR3. V was clipped by 3 bases and J by 6 bases, with 9 bases between them. CDR1 and CDR2 from the germline V gene are SGHDN and FVKESK. The CDR3, as DNA: TGTGCCAGCAGCCAGTCGGCAGCCGAGCAGTACTTC. It specifies CASSQSAAEQYF.

The rearrangement links TRBV21-1 to TRBJ1-5. TRBV21-1 is termed a pseudogene. CDR3 length: 16 residues. The CDR3 region is CASSRVLGVDYQPQHF. The DNA of the CDR3 is TGTGCCAGCAGCAGGGTTTTGGGGGTGGATTATCAGCCCCAGCATTTT.

The rearrangement joins TRBV19 to TRBJ2-1, with 8 bases lining up with TRBD1. Germline CDR1 reads LNHDA; CDR2 reads SQIVND (reference sequence). CDR3 size: 14 residues. The ends lost 3 bases at V and 7 bases at J; junction bases unmatched: 5. CDR3 residues: CASSIQGALNEQFF. The CDR3 DNA reads TGTGCCAGTAGTATCCAGGGGGCTCTGAATGAGCAGTTCTTC. Drawing the rest from reference TRBV19 and TRBJ2-1, the complete variable domain is DGGITQSPKYLFRKEGQNVTLSCEQNLNHDAMYWYRQDPGQGLRLIYYSQIVNDFQKGDIAEGYSVSREKKESFPLTVTSAQKNPTAFYLCASSIQGALNEQFFGPGTRLTVL.

The V and J genes are TRBV6-1 and TRBJ2-1; maybe TRBD1 (5 bases). This CDR3 spans 16 amino acids. Germline V gives CDR1 MNHNS, CDR2 SASEGT. Between the trimmed V and J ends, which lost 4 bases and 5 bases, there was a span of 18 bases. CDR3 coding DNA: TGTGCCAGCAGTGGGTCCAGTGGCGTAGGGGACAATGAGCAGTTCTTC. The encoded protein is CASSGSSGVGDNEQFF.

The chain links TRBV27 to TRBJ2-6, with TRBD1 matching 9 bases. Germline CDR1 and CDR2: MNHEY and SMNVEV (reference sequence). J gave up 3 bases and V 4 bases, and 7 bases lay outside the gene matches. The CDR3 runs to 17 residues. The CDR3 sequence: CASSSGQGRSGANVLTF. CDR3 DNA sequence: TGTGCCAGCAGTTCGGGACAGGGAAGGAGTGGGGCCAACGTCCTGACTTTC.

The V call is TRBV7-3, the J call TRBJ2-1; D uncertain. The CDR3 spans 13 residues. CDR1 is SGHTA, CDR2 FQGTGA, per germline. V was shortened by 6 bases and J by 5 bases, with 11 bases between the two germline ends. CDR3 loop: CASRDREDNEQFF. In nucleotides, the CDR3 is TGTGCCAGCAGAGATAGGGAAGACAATGAGCAGTTCTTC.

This sequence joins TRBV28 and TRBJ2-2; 8 bases are shared with TRBD2. Germline V gene sequence: CDR1 MDHEN, CDR2 SYDVKM. This CDR3 has 16 residues. Trimming at V came to 7 bases and at J to 3 bases, leaving 10 bases not matched to a gene. Here the CDR3 reads CASNKREGPYTGELFF. DNA for the CDR3: TGTGCCAGCAATAAACGGGAGGGGCCCTACACCGGGGAGCTGTTTTTT. Full variable domain (outside the CDR3, taken from reference TRBV28 and TRBJ2-2): DVKVTQSSRYLVKRTGEKVFLECVQDMDHENMFWYRQDPGLGLRLIYFSYDVKMKEKGDIPEGYSVSREKKERFSLILESASTNQTSMYLCASNKREGPYTGELFFGEGSRLTVL.

This clone appeared a single time. V and J are TRBV4-3 and TRBJ1-3, with a tentative D call TRBD1 (5 bases). The CDR3 runs 14 residues. The V end was cut by 2 bases, the J end by 0 bases, with 5 bases between. CDR1 LGHNA and CDR2 YSLEER come from the germline V gene. The CDR3: CASSQRGSGNTIYF. CDR3 sequence (DNA): TGCGCCAGCAGCCAAAGGGGCTCTGGAAACACCATATATTTT.

The chain is built from TRBV4-3 and TRBJ1-5; D might be TRBD1 (6 bases). V was trimmed by 1 base and J by 0 bases, leaving 7 bases between them. The CDR3 consists of 15 residues. Germline V gives CDR1 LGHNA, CDR2 YSLEER. The CDR3 is CASSQGQDSNQPQHF. CDR3 nucleotides: TGCGCCAGCAGCCAAGGACAGGATAGCAATCAGCCCCAGCATTTT.

The chain employs TRBV4-2 and TRBJ2-7, with a possible D match to TRBD2 (6 bases). Germline loops: CDR1 LGHNA, CDR2 YNFKEQ. This CDR3 comprises 14 residues. Trimming stripped 0 bases from V and 6 bases from J, with 12 bases between. The CDR3 DNA sequence: TGTGCCAGCAGCCAAGAGCTCCTAGCGCTCGAGCAGTACTTC. This encodes CASSQELLALEQYF.